Sequencing of this T cell receptor beta chain was carried out in a study of blood T cells in healthy people across ages. A second PCR of roughly 6 to 12 cycles used a sample-barcoded 5' primer and a J-beta primer mix. TCRdb re-called the 5' RACE reads through MiXCR, storing one row per CDR3 protein. Of some 1.8 million distinct CDR3 sequences listed, 30% to 40% were seen once; the top ten hold 23%. Source material: blood. The clonotype originates from a human donor in good health.

The CDR3, as DNA: TGTGCCAGCAGCTTAGAGGAGACTAGTCCCGTAGAGACCCAGTACTTC. Translated: CASSLEETSPVETQYF. The rearrangement links TRBV7-2 to TRBJ2-5; D possibly corresponds to TRBD2 (6 bases). The CDR3 extends over 16 amino acids. V was clipped by 1 base and J by 4 bases, with 16 bases between them. Per the germline V gene, CDR1 is SGHTA and CDR2 is FQGNSA. Full variable domain (missing parts from reference TRBV7-2 and TRBJ2-5): GAGVSQSPSNKVTEKGKDVELRCDPISGHTALYWYRQSLGQGLEFLIYFQGNSAPDKSGLPSDRFSAERTGGSVSTLTIQRTQQEDSAVYLCASSLEETSPVETQYFGPGTRLLVL.